The rows below give T cell receptor beta chains drawn from one sample of a study of persistence of HIV-infected CD4 T cells. These TCRs are of unknown antigen specificity. The assay was immunoSEQ multiplex PCR, and TCRdb's table has in-frame clones only and misses some. The table lists about 60,000 clones, approximately 75% of them singletons. The sequenced sample was CD4+ T cells sorted from PBMCs after approximately 20-hour stimulation, obtained from a patient who received antiretroviral therapy. These receptors all stem from an adult man with HIV who was CMV-seropositive. Both conserved end residues are part of each CDR3. Clone size appears in some rows only: once, few, many, or a class for an expanded clone.

size,J,V,CDR3
NA,TRBJ1-1,TRBV18,CASSSMGQVNTEAFF
few,TRBJ2-1,TRBV3-1/TRBV3-2,CASSPGSRGNEQFF
once,TRBJ1-6,TRBV28,CASSLQGGNSPLHF
once,TRBJ1-2,TRBV28,CASSLVGDYGYTF
NA,TRBJ1-2,TRBV7-3,CASSLMGPGTGVGYTF
NA,TRBJ1-2,TRBV18,CASSPPETALNYGYTF
few,TRBJ2-1,TRBV7-3,CASSFPGAGVNEQFF
NA,TRBJ1-1,TRBV5-1,CASSSPGNTEAFF
few,TRBJ1-2,TRBV28,CASSSHRGYGYTF
NA,TRBJ2-7,TRBV7-2,CASSLNRPFHEQYF
NA,TRBJ1-5,TRBV27,CASSILWHRNQPQHF
NA,TRBJ1-1,TRBV5-8,CASSQTGAVNTEAFF
NA,TRBJ2-3,TRBV28,CASDDGGAGMDTQYF
NA,TRBJ2-7,TRBV20-1,CSARYVYEQYF
once,TRBJ2-3,TRBV9,CASSVRDMRTDTQYF
NA,TRBJ2-1,TRBV2,CASREERAATYKQFF
NA,TRBJ1-2,TRBV27,CASSSNKVIGGDGYTF
NA,TRBJ1-4,TRBV6-5,CASSQGRGNEKLFF
NA,TRBJ2-3,TRBV4-1,CASSLQDRGPSTDTQYF
NA,TRBJ2-2,TRBV5-1,CASSPPGTGSTGELFF
NA,TRBJ1-5,TRBV5-6,CASSFSQGNQPQHF
NA,TRBJ2-7,TRBV6-5,CASGNLGPYEQYF
NA,TRBJ2-7,TRBV5-4,CASSLGGQEFHEQYF
NA,TRBJ1-2,TRBV6-5,CASSLGQGNYGYTF
NA,TRBJ1-1,TRBV6-1,CASSTPRDTEAFF
NA,TRBJ2-1,TRBV14,CASSLAEFYNEQFF
NA,TRBJ1-4,TRBV28,CASSALGQGNEKLFF
NA,TRBJ1-2,TRBV7-9,CASSLQTDIGYTF
NA,TRBJ1-2,TRBV7-9,CASSLDWAGYTF
NA,TRBJ1-2,TRBV5-1,CASSLGQNYGYTF
NA,TRBJ2-7,TRBV23-1,CASSQFTADSSYEQYF
NA,TRBJ1-2,TRBV6-1,CASSEEPLGRSYGYTF
NA,TRBJ2-7,TRBV5-1,CASSPDRGREQYF
NA,TRBJ1-5,TRBV19,CASSRKGTGASTGQPQHF
many,TRBJ2-2,TRBV2,CASSPRDSTGELFF
NA,TRBJ2-7,TRBV3-1/TRBV3-2,CASSQVLAGGSSYEQYF
NA,TRBJ2-7,TRBV6-6,CASSSQTGGYEQYF
few,TRBJ1-2,TRBV5-1,CASSASRGEDGYTF
few,TRBJ2-1,TRBV4-2,CASSQDLGTRDNEQFF
NA,TRBJ1-2,TRBV28,CASSPPRESYGYTF
NA,TRBJ1-4,TRBV2,CASSEQTATNEKLFF
NA,TRBJ1-3,TRBV6-1,CASSERMASSGNTIYF
NA,TRBJ1-2,TRBV2,CASSERVAYGYTF
NA,TRBJ2-7,TRBV6-6,CASSSGGTGTGEQYF
NA,TRBJ2-3,TRBV18,CASSTRRTGGSEDTQYF
NA,TRBJ2-3,TRBV12-3/TRBV12-4,CASSFDGADTQYF
NA,TRBJ1-4,TRBV27,CASSSGMKGEKLFF
few,TRBJ1-4,TRBV27,CASSLGWGPGEEKLFF
NA,TRBJ1-3,TRBV7-9,CASSLGNRGNTIYF
NA,TRBJ2-1,TRBV3-1/TRBV3-2,CASSLGSGGVHEQFF
NA,TRBJ2-6,TRBV19,CASSIFPVSGANVLTF
NA,TRBJ1-1,TRBV18,CASSPSGTGNTEAFF